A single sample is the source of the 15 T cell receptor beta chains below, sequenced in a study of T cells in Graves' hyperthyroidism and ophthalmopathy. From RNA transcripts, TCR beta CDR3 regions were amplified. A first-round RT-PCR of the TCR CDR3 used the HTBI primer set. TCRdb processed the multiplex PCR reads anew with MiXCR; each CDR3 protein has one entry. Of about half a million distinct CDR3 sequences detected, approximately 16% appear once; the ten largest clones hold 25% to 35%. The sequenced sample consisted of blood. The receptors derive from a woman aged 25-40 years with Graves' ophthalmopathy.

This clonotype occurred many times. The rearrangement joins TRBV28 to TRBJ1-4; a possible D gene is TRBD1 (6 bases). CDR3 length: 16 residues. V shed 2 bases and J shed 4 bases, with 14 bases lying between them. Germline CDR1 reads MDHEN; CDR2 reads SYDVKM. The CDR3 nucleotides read TGTGCCAGCAGTTTACGGGACACGCCATATAATGAAAAACTGTTTTTT. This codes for CASSLRDTPYNEKLFF.

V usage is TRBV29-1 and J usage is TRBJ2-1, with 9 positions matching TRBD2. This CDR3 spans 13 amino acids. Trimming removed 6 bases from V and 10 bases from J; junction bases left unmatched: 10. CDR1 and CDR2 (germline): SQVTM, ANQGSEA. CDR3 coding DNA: TGCAGCGTGGGGGCGGGGGGGAATAACGAGCAGTTCTTC. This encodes CSVGAGGNNEQFF.

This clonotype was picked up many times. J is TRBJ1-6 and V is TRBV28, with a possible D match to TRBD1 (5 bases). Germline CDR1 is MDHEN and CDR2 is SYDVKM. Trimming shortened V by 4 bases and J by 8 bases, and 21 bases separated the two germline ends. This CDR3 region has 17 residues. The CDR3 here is CASSYRSRAGWDSPLHF. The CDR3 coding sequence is TGTGCCAGCAGTTACAGGTCCCGAGCGGGGTGGGATTCACCCCTCCACTTT.

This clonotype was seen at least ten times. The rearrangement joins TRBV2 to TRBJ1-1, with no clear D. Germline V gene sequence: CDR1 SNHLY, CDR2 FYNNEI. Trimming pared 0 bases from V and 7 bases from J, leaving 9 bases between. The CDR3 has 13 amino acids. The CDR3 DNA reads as TGTGCCAGCAGTGAAGCGCGGGGTGGTGAAGCTTTCTTT. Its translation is CASSEARGGEAFF. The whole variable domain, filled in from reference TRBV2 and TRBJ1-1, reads EPEVTQTPSHQVTQMGQEVILRCVPISNHLYFYWYRQILGQKVEFLVSFYNNEISEKSEIFDDQFSVERPDGSNFTLKIRSTKLEDSAMYFCASSEARGGEAFFGQGTRLTVV.

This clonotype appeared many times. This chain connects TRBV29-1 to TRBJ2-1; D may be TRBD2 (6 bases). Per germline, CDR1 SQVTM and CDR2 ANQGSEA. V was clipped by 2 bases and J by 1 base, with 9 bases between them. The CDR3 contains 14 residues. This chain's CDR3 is CSVEMGGSYNEQFF. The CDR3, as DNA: TGCAGCGTTGAAATGGGGGGATCCTACAATGAGCAGTTCTTC.

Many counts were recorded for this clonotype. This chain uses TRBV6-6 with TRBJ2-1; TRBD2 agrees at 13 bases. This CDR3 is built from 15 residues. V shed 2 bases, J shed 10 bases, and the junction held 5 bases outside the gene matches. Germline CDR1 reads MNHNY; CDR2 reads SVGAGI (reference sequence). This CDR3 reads CASSYRTSGSREQFF. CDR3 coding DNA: TGTGCCAGCAGTTACCGGACTAGCGGGAGTCGGGAGCAGTTCTTC.

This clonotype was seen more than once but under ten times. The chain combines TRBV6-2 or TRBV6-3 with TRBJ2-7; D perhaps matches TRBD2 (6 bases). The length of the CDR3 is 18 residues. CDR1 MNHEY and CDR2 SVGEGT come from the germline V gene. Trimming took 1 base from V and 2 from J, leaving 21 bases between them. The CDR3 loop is CASSYFSGSGLFTYEQYF. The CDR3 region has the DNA TGTGCCAGCAGTTACTTCTCCGGAAGCGGGCTCTTTACCTACGAGCAGTACTTC.

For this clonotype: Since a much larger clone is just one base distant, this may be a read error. The CDR3 nucleotides are TGTGCCAGCAGTGAACTAGCGGGAGTTGAGCAGTTCTTC. Protein: CASSELAGVEQFF. This chain links TRBV2 with TRBJ2-1; 10 bases line up with TRBD2. CDR3 length: 13 amino acids. The V gene's germline CDR1 is SNHLY and CDR2 FYNNEI. With 2 bases clipped from V and 9 bases from J, the junction kept 1 base outside the gene matches.

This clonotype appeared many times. The chain's CDR3 is CASLRTSGRTDTQYF. The CDR3 DNA reads as TGTGCCAGCCTCCGGACTAGCGGGAGGACAGATACGCAGTATTTT. V usage is TRBV7-2 and J usage is TRBJ2-3, with TRBD2 identical over 14 bases. This CDR3 spans 15 amino acids. Germline-derived CDR1 and CDR2 are SGHTA and FQGNSA. J was trimmed by 3 bases and V by 8 bases; bases with no gene match: 4.

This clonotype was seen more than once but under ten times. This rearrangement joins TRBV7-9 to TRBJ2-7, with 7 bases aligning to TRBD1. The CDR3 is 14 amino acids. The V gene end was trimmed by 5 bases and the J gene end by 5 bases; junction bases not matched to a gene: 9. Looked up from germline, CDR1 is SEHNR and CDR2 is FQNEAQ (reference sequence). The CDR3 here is CASSHMTGLNEQYF. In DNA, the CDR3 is TGTGCCAGCAGCCACATGACAGGGCTGAACGAGCAGTACTTC.

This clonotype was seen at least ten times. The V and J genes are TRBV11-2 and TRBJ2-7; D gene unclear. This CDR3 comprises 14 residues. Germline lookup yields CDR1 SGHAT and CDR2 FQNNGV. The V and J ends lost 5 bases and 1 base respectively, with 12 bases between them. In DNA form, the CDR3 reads TGTGCCAGCAGCCCCCCTCCTTGGTCCTACGAGCAGTACTTC. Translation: CASSPPPWSYEQYF.

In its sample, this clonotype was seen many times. CDR3 residues: CASSLLGTGKVNTEAFF. DNA of the CDR3: TGCGCCAGCAGCTTGCTTGGGACAGGGAAGGTGAACACTGAAGCTTTCTTT. The chain combines TRBV5-1 with TRBJ1-1, with 9 bases fitting TRBD1. Per germline, CDR1 SGHRS and CDR2 YFSETQ. The CDR3 sequence is 17 residues long. J lost 0 bases, V lost 1 base, and 7 bases had no gene match.

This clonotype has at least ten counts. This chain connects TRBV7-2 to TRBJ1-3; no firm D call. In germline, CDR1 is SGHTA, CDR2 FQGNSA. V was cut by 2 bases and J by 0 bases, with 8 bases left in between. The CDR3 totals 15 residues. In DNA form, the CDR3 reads TGTGCCAGCAGCTTATTGCGGAACTCTGGAAACACCATATATTTT. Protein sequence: CASSLLRNSGNTIYF.

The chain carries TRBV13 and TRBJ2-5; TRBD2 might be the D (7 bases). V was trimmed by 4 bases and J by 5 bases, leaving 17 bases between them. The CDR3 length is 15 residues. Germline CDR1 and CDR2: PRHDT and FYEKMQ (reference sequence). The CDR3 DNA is TGTGCCAGCAGCTCGACCAGGGGAGGGGGGGAGACCCAGTACTTC. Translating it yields CASSSTRGGGETQYF.

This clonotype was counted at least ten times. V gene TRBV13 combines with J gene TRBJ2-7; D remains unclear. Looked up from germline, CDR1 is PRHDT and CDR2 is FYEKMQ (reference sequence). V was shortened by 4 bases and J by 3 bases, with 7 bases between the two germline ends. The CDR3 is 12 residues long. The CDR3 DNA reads TGTGCCAGCAGCTCACACCGCTACGAGCAGTACTTC. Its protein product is CASSSHRYEQYF.